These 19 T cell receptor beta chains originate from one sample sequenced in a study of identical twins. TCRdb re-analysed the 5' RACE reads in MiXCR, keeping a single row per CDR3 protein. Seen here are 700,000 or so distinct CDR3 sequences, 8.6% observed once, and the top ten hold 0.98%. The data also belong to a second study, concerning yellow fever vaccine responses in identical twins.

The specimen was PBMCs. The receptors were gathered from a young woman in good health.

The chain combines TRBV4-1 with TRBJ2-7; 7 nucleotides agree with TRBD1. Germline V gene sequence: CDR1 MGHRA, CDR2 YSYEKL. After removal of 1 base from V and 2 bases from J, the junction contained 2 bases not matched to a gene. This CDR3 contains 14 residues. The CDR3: CASSQGGQAYEQYF. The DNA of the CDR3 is TGCGCCAGCAGCCAAGGCGGACAGGCCTACGAGCAGTACTTC.

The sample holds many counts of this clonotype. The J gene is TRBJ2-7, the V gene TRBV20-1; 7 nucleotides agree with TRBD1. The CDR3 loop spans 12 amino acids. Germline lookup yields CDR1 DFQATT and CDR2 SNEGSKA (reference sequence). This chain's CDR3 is CSARDRDYEQYF. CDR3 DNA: TGCAGCGCCCGGGACAGAGACTACGAGCAGTACTTC.

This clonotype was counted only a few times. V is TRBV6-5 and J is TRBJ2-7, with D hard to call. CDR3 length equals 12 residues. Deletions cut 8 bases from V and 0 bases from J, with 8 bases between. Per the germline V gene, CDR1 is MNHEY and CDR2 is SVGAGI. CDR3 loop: CASGVYSYEQYF. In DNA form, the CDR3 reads TGTGCCAGCGGAGTATACTCCTACGAGCAGTACTTC.

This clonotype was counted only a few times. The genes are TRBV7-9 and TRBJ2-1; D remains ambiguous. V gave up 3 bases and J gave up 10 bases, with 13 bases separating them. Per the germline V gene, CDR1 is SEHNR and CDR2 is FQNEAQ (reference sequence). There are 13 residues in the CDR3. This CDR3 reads CASSFREVGEQFF. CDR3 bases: TGTGCCAGCAGCTTTAGAGAGGTAGGGGAGCAGTTCTTC.

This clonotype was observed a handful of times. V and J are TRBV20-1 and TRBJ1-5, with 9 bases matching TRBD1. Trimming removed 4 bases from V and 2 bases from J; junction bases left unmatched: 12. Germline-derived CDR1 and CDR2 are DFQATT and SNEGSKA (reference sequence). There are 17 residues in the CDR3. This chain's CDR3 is CSATGTGSPLGNQPQHF. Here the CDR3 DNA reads TGCAGTGCTACCGGGACAGGGTCCCCCCTGGGCAATCAGCCCCAGCATTTT.

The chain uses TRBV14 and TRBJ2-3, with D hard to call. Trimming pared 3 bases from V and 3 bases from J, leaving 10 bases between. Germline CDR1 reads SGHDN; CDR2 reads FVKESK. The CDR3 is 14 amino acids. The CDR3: CASSQPSNTDTQYF. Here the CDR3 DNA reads TGTGCCAGCAGCCAGCCTAGTAATACAGATACGCAGTATTTT.

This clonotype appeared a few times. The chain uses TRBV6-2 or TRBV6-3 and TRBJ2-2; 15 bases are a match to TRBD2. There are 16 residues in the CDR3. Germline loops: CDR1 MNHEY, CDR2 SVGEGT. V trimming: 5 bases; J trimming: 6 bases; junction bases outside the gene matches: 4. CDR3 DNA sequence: TGTGCCAGCAGTCATCGGACTAGCGGGGGGGCCGGGGAGCTGTTTTTT. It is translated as CASSHRTSGGAGELFF.

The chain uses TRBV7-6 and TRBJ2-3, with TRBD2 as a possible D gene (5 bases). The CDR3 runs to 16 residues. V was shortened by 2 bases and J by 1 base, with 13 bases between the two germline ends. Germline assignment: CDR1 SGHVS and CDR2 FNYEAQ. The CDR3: CASSLRPPRGTDTQYF. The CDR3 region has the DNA TGTGCCAGCAGCTTAAGACCCCCGCGGGGCACAGATACGCAGTATTTT.

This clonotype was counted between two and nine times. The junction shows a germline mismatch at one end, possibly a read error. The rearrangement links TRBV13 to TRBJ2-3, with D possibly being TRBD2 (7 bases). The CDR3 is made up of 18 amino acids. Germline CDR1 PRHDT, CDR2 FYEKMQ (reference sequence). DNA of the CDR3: TGTGCCAGCAACTTAAGCCCGGGGGGCATACGAAGCACAGATACGCAGTATTTT. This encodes CASNLSPGGIRSTDTQYF. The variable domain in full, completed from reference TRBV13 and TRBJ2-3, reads AAGVIQSPRHLIKEKRETATLKCYPIPRHDTVYWYQQGPGQDPQFLISFYEKMQSDKGSIPDRFSAQQFSDYHSELNMSSLELGDSALYFCASNLSPGGIRSTDTQYFGPGTRLTVL.

CDR3 DNA: TGTGCCAGCAGTTACTCGGGCAGCGGGAGTCGTACTGAGCAGTTCTTC. Translated, it gives CASSYSGSGSRTEQFF. This chain joins TRBV6-2 or TRBV6-3 and TRBJ2-1, with TRBD2 matching 8 bases. J lost 9 bases, V lost 0 bases, and 10 bases had no gene match. CDR3 length: 16 amino acids. Germline-derived CDR1 and CDR2 are MNHEY and SVGEGT.

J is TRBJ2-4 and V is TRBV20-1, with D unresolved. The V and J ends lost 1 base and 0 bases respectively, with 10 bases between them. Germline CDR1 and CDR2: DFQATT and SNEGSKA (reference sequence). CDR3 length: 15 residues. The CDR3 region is CSARVPATAKNIQYF. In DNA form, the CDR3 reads TGCAGTGCTAGAGTGCCAGCGACAGCCAAAAACATTCAGTACTTC.

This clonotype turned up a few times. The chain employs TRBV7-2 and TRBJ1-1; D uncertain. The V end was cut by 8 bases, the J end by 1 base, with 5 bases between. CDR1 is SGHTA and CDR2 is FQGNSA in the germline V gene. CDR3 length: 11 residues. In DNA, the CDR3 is TGTGCCAGCTTCGGGAACACTGAAGCTTTCTTT. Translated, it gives CASFGNTEAFF.

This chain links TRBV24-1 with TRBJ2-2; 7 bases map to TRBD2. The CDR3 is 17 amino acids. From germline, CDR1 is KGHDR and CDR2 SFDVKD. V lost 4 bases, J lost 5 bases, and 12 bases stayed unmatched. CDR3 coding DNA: TGTGCCACCAGTGAGCTGAATAAAAATAGCGGGACCGGGGAGCTGTTTTTT. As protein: CATSELNKNSGTGELFF.

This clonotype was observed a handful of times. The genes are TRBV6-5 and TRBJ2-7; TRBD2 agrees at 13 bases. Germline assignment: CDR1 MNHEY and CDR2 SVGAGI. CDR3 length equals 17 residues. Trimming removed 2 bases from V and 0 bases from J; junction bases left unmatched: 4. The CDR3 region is CASSYAGLAGTSYEQYF. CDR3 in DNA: TGTGCCAGCAGTTACGCGGGACTAGCGGGGACCTCCTACGAGCAGTACTTC.

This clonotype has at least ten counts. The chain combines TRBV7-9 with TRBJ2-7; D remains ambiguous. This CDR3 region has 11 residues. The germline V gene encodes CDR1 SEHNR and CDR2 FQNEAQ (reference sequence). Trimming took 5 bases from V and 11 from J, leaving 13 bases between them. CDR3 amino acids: CASSSSDREYF. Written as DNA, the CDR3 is TGTGCCAGCAGCAGCAGCGATCGGGAGTACTTC.

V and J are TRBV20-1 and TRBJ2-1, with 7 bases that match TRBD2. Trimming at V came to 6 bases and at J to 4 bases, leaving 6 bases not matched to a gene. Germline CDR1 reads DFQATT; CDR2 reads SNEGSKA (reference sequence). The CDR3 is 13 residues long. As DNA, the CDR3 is TGCAGTGCGGTCGCGGGAGCTTACAATGAGCAGTTCTTC. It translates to CSAVAGAYNEQFF.

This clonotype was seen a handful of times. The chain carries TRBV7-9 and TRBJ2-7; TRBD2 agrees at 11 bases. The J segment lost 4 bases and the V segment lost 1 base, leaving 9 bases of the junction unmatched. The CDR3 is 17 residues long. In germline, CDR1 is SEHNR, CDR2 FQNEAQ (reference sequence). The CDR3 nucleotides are TGTGCCAGCAGCTTAGGCCAAACGGGACTAGCGGTTTACGAGCAGTACTTC. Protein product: CASSLGQTGLAVYEQYF.

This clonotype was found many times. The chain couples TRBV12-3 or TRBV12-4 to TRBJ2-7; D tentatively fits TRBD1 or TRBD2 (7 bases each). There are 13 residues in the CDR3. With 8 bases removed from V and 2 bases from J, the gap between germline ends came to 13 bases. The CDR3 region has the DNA TGTGCCAGCGGGGGGGACAGCCCCTACGAGCAGTACTTC. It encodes CASGGDSPYEQYF.

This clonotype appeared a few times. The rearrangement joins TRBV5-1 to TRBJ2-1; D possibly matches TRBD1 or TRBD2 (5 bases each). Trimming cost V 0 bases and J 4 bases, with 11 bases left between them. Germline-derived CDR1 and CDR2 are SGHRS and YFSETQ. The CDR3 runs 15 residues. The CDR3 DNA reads TGCGCCAGCAGCTTGGACGGGACCCCTTACAATGAGCAGTTCTTC. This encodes CASSLDGTPYNEQFF.